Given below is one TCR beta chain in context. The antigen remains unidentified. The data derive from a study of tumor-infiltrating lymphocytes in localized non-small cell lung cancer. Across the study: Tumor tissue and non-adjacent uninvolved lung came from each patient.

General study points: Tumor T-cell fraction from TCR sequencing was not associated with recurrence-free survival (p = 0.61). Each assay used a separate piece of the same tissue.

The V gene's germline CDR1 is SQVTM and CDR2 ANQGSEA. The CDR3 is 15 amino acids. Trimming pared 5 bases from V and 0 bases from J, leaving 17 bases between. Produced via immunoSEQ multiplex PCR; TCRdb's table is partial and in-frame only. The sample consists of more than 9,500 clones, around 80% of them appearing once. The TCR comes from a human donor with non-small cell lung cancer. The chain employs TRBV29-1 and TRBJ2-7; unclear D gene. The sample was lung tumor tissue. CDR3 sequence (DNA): TGCAGCGTTTCCTTGTGGGCGGCCAGCTCCTACGAGCAGTACTTC. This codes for CSVSLWAASSYEQYF.